This TCR beta chain was sequenced during a study of blood T cell repertoires in COVID-19. The overall study: The United States, Italy and Spain were the sources of the acute and convalescent COVID-19 samples. In each case, the material was cDNA or gDNA derived from T cells, B-cell-depleted T cells, or PBMCs.

In the source study's methods: Estimation of nucleated cell counts was performed using reference gene primer amplification. Assay: immunoSEQ multiplex PCR; the TCRdb copy retains only in-frame clones and omits some. The DNA gave D and trimming, while V, J and clone size come from that table. Of some 450,000 clones listed, roughly 90% are singletons. Seattle patient enrollment occurred during active infection, with longitudinal follow-up thereafter. Germline V gene lookup returns CDR1 SGHDT and CDR2 YYEEEE. There are 15 residues in the CDR3. The V gene end was trimmed by 4 bases and the J gene end by 9 bases; junction bases not matched to a gene: 12.

The V and J genes are TRBV5-6 and TRBJ2-1, with 8 bases lining up with TRBD2. The sequenced sample was peripheral blood. The receptor was derived from a man aged 18 to 30 with COVID-19, enrolled during active disease. The CDR3, as DNA: TGTGCCAGCAGCATCGCCGGGGGGGCTTTAGGTGAGCAGTTCTTC. Encoded protein: CASSIAGGALGEQFF.